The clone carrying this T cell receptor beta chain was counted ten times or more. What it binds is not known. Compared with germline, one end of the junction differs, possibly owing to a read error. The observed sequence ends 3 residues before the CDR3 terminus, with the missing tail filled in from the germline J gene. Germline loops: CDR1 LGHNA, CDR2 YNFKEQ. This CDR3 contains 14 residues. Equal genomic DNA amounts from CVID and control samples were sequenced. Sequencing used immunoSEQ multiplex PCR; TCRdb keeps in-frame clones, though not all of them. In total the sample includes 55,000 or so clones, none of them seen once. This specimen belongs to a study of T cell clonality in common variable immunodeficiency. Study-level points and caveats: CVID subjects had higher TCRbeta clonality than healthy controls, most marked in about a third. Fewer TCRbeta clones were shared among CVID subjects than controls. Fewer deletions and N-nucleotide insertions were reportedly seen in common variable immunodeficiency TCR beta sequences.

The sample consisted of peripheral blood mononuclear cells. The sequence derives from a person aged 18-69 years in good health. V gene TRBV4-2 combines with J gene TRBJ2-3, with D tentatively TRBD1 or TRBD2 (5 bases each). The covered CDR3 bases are TGCGCCAGCAGCCAAGGCCAGGGAGAAGATACG. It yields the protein CASSQGQGEDT. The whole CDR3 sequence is CASSQGQGEDTQYF.